This T cell receptor beta chain was recovered during a study of T cell responses to AZD1222 COVID-19 vaccine. This CDR3 has 12 amino acids. Germline lookup yields CDR1 MNHEY and CDR2 SVGEGT. V lost 3 bases to trimming and J lost 2 bases, with 2 bases between them. Assay used: immunoSEQ multiplex PCR; TCRdb lists only in-frame clones, some missing. The repertoire holds some 86,000 clones, with 78% as singletons. This receptor was identified in an adult in good health. The sample was peripheral blood, taken on day 0 of AZD1222 vaccination. The rearrangement uses TRBV6-2 or TRBV6-3 and TRBJ1-5; D gene unclear. This chain's CDR3 is CASSYRNQPQHF. The CDR3 nucleotides read TGTGCCAGCAGTTATCGCAATCAGCCCCAGCATTTT.